A selection of T cell receptor beta chains follows, all from one sample in a study of OX40 agonist ivuxolimab in advanced cancers. Sequenced by immunoSEQ multiplex PCR; TCRdb stores in-frame clones only, minus some. The sample includes about 84,000 clones, over 65% seen only once; the top ten take about 2.7%. The material sequenced was CD4+ or CD8+ T cells sorted from blood, taken in a trial of the OX40 agonist ivuxolimab. The receptors were gathered from an adult with an advanced solid tumor such as melanoma, head and neck, liver or kidney cancer. Both conserved end residues are part of each CDR3. The order of the fields is D gene, V gene, J gene, clone size, CDR3 DNA, CDR3 protein. The D gene is left open where the match is weak. Clone size is stated in some rows and not others, as once, few, many or a class when expanded.

TRBD1	TRBV7-3	TRBJ1-2	NA	TGTGCCAGCAGCGCGGGGAATACCAGACAGGGGCCGAGCTATGGCTACACCTTC	CASSAGNTRQGPSYGYTF
NA	TRBV19	TRBJ1-3	NA	TGTGCCAGTAGCTGGGGGGGCAGAGCTTCTGGAAACACCATATATTTT	CASSWGGRASGNTIYF
NA	TRBV2	TRBJ2-6	NA	TGTGCCAGCAGTGAATGGGGGACTGGGGCCAACGTCCTGACTTTC	CASSEWGTGANVLTF
NA	TRBV5-1	TRBJ1-5	NA	TGCGCCAGCAGTCCAGGGGAAAGCAATCAGCCCCAGCATTTT	CASSPGESNQPQHF
TRBD1	TRBV29-1	TRBJ2-2	NA	TGCAGCGTTGATGGACAGGGAAAGGGCGGGGAGCTGTTTTTT	CSVDGQGKGGELFF
TRBD1	TRBV12-5	TRBJ1-1	once	TGTGCTAGTGGTCTAGGACAGGGCTTGAATGAAGCTTTCTTT	CASGLGQGLNEAFF
NA	TRBV5-4	TRBJ2-1	NA	TGTGCCAGCAGCTTGGCTCAGGGCAGCTACAATGAGCAGTTCTTC	CASSLAQGSYNEQFF
TRBD1	TRBV5-1	TRBJ2-5	NA	TGCGCCAGCAGCGCCGGACAGGGTCGAGAGACCCAGTACTTC	CASSAGQGRETQYF
NA	TRBV28	TRBJ1-2	NA	TGTGCCAGCATCCACCCTAGGGGGGGCGGGTATGGCTACACCTTC	CASIHPRGGGYGYTF
NA	TRBV23-1	TRBJ1-5	NA	TGCGCCAGCAGTCATCAACTCTCTAGCAATCAGCCCCAGCATTTT	CASSHQLSSNQPQHF
TRBD2	TRBV7-2	TRBJ2-3	NA	TGTGCCAGCAGCAGCCCGCTAGCGGGGGCCACCACAGATACGCAGTATTTT	CASSSPLAGATTDTQYF
TRBD2	TRBV5-1	TRBJ2-3	NA	TGCGCCAGCAGCTTGGGGCCGGGTGGGAGGGCAGATACGCAGTATTTT	CASSLGPGGRADTQYF
TRBD1	TRBV6-1	TRBJ1-4	NA	TGTGCCAGCAGTGTGGACAGGGCCGGTGAAAAACTGTTTTTT	CASSVDRAGEKLFF
NA	TRBV7-2	TRBJ2-7	NA	TGTGCCAGCAGCTTAGCGAGCGACTCCTACGAGCAGTACTTC	CASSLASDSYEQYF
NA	TRBV6-1	TRBJ1-5	few	TGTGCCAGCAGTGAGGGGGACGGTCAGCCCCAGCATTTT	CASSEGDGQPQHF
NA	TRBV5-4	TRBJ1-2	NA	TGTGCCAGCGCTCCGCCCACAGGGACCTACACCTTC	CASAPPTGTYTF
NA	TRBV7-3	TRBJ2-1	NA	TGTGCCAGCAGCTTAACCGGGGGGCAAGGCTCCTACAATGAGCAGTTCTTC	CASSLTGGQGSYNEQFF
NA	TRBV6-5	TRBJ2-7	NA	TGTGCCAGCAGCCTACGGGGCGTAGGCTCCTACGAGCAGTACTTC	CASSLRGVGSYEQYF
NA	TRBV6-5	TRBJ1-1	NA	TGTGCCAGCAAGGGGGTTAACACTGAAGCTTTCTTT	CASKGVNTEAFF
NA	TRBV13	TRBJ1-6	NA	TGTGCCAGCAGAACCCAGGGATATAATTTACCCCTCCACTTT	CASRTQGYNLPLHF
NA	TRBV6-4	TRBJ2-1	once	TGTGCCAGCAGTGGTGAACTGGGCTCCTACAATGAGCAGTTCTTC	CASSGELGSYNEQFF
TRBD1	TRBV19	TRBJ2-2	NA	TGTGCCAGTAGTCCCGGGACAGGGAACACCGGGGAGCTGTTTTTT	CASSPGTGNTGELFF
NA	TRBV28	TRBJ1-5	NA	TGTGCCAGCAGTGCCCCCGCAGGGATCGGCCAGCCCCAGCATTTT	CASSAPAGIGQPQHF
NA	TRBV10-3	TRBJ1-1	NA	TGTGCCATCAGTGAGACAGAACAGAACACTGAAGCTTTCTTT	CAISETEQNTEAFF
NA	TRBV6-1	TRBJ1-1	NA	TGTGCCAGCAGTGAAGCGCTTAGGCAGGGAGGCACTGAAGCTTTCTTT	CASSEALRQGGTEAFF
TRBD2	TRBV19	TRBJ2-5	NA	TGTGCCAGTAGCTTGGCGGGACTAGCTCAAGAGACCCAGTACTTC	CASSLAGLAQETQYF
NA	TRBV7-2	TRBJ1-2	NA	TGTGCCAGCAGCCTGGATAGTCAAACTACTAACTATGGCTACACCTTC	CASSLDSQTTNYGYTF
NA	TRBV11-2	TRBJ1-6	NA	TGTGCCAGCAGCTTAGTCGCGGGGGGGGATTCACCCCTCCACTTT	CASSLVAGGDSPLHF
NA	TRBV7-8	TRBJ1-2	NA	TGTGCCAGCAGCACACAGGGAGGTGGCTACACCTTC	CASSTQGGGYTF
TRBD2	TRBV5-1	TRBJ2-2	few	TGCGCCAGCAGCTTGTTAAGCGGGGGCACCGGGGAGCTGTTTTTT	CASSLLSGGTGELFF
NA	TRBV19	TRBJ1-6	NA	TGTGCCAGTAGGAGCGGACAGTTTAATTCACCCCTCCACTTT	CASRSGQFNSPLHF
TRBD2	TRBV11-2	TRBJ2-2	NA	TGTGCCAGCAGAGCGACTAGCGGGGGGGCCACCGGGGAGCTGTTTTTT	CASRATSGGATGELFF
NA	TRBV9	TRBJ1-3	NA	TGTGCCAGCAGCGTAGGGGTGGATTCTGGAAACACCATATATTTT	CASSVGVDSGNTIYF
TRBD2	TRBV7-2	TRBJ2-5	NA	TGTGCCAGCAGCCCGAGGACTAGCCGGGAGACCCAGTACTTC	CASSPRTSRETQYF